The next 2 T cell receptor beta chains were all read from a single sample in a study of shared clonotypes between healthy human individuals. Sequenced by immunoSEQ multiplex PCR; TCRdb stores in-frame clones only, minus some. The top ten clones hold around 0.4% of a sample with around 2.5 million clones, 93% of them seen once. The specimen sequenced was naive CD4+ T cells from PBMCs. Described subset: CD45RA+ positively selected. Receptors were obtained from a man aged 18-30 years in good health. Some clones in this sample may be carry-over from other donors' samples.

CDR3 region: CASSVAGGTEAFF. The CDR3 nucleotides are TGTGCCAGCAGTGTCGCGGGGGGCACTGAAGCTTTCTTT. This chain links TRBV6-1 with TRBJ1-1; D may be TRBD1 (5 bases). The length of the CDR3 is 13 residues. V was trimmed by 4 bases and J by 4 bases, leaving 10 bases between them. Germline V gene data show CDR1 as MNHNS and CDR2 as SASEGT.

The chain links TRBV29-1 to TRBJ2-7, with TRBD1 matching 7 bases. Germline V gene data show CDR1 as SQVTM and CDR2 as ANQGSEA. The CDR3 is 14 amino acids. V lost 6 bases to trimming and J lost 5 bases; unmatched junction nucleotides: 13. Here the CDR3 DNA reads TGCAGCGTGAACAGGGGCCTAGCCCCCAACGAGCAGTACTTC. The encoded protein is CSVNRGLAPNEQYF.